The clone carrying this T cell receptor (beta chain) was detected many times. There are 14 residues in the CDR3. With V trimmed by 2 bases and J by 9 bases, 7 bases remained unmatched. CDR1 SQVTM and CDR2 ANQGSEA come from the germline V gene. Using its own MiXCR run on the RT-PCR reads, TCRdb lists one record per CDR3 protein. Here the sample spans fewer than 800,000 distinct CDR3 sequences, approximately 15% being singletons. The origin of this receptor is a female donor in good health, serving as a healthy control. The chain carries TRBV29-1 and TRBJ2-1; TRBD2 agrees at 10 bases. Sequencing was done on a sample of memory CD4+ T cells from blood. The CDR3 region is CSVESVVAGGEQFF. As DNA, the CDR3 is TGCAGCGTTGAATCAGTGGTAGCGGGAGGTGAGCAGTTCTTC.